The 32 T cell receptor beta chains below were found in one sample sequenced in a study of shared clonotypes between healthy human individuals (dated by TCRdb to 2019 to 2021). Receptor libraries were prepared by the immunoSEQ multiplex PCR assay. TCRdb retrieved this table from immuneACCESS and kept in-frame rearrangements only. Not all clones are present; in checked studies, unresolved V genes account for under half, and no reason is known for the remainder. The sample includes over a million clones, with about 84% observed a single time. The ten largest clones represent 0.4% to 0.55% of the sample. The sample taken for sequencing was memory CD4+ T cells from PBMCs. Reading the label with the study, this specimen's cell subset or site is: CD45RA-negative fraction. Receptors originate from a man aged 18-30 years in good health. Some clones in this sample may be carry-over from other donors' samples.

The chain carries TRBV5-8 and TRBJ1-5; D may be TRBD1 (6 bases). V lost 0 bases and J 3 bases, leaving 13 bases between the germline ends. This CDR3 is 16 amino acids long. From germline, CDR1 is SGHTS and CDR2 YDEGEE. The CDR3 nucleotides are TGTGCCAGCAGCTTGGTGGGAGGACAGCACAATCAGCCCCAGCATTTT. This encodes CASSLVGGQHNQPQHF.

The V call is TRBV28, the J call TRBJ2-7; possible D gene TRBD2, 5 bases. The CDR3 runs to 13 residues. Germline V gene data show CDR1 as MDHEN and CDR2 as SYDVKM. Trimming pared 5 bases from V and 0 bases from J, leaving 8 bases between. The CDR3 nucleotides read TGTGCCAGCAGTCACACTAGCTCCTACGAGCAGTACTTC. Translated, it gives CASSHTSSYEQYF.

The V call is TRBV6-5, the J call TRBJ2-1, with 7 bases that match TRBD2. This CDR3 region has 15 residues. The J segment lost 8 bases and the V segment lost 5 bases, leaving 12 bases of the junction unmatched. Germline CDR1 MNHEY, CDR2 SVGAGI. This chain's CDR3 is CASSPGTKRYYEQFF. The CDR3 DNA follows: TGTGCCAGCAGTCCCGGGACTAAACGGTACTATGAGCAGTTCTTC.

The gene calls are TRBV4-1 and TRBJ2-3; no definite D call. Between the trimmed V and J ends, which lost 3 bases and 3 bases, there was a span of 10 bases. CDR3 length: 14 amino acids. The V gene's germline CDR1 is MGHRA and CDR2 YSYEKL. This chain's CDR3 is CASSHPPQTDTQYF. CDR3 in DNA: TGCGCCAGCAGCCACCCTCCCCAGACAGATACGCAGTATTTT.

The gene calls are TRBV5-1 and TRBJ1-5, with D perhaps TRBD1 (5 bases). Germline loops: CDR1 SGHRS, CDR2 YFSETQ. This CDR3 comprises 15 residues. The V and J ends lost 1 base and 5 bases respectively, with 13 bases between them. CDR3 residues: CASSLWGGADQPQHF. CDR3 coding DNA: TGCGCCAGCAGCTTGTGGGGCGGTGCGGATCAGCCCCAGCATTTT.

The CDR3 spells CASSLEQGSGANVLTF. Here the CDR3 DNA reads TGTGCCAGCAGCTTGGAACAGGGATCCGGGGCCAACGTCCTGACTTTC. This chain joins TRBV5-6 and TRBJ2-6, with D possibly being TRBD1 (6 bases). This CDR3 comprises 16 residues. Germline CDR1 reads SGHDT; CDR2 reads YYEEEE. Deletions cut 0 bases from V and 4 bases from J, with 11 bases between.

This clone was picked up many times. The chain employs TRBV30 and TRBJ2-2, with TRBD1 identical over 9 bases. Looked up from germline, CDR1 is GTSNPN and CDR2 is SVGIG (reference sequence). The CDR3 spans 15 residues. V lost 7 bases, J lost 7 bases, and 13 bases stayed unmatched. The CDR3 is CASKLGQGRIGELFF. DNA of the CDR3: TGTGCCTCGAAACTGGGACAGGGCCGAATCGGGGAGCTGTTTTTT.

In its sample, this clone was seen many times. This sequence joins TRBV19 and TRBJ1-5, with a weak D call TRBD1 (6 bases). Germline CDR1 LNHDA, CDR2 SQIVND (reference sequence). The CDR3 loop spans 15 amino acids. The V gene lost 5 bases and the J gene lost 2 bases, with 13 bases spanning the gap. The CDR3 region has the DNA TGTGCCAGTAGTGATCCCAGGACAGGCAATCAGCCCCAGCATTTT. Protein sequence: CASSDPRTGNQPQHF.

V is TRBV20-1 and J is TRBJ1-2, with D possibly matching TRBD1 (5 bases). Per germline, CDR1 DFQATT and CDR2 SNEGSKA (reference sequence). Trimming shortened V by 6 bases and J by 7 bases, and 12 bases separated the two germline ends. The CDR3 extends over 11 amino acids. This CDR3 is CSADSVGGYTF. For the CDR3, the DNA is TGCAGTGCCGACAGTGTGGGTGGCTACACCTTC.

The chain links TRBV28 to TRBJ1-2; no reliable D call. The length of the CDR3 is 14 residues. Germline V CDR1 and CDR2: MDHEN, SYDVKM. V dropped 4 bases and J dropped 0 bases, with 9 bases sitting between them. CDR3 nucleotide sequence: TGTGCCAGCAGTTACTACGGCTCTAACTATGGCTACACCTTC. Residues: CASSYYGSNYGYTF.

In nucleotides, the CDR3 is TGTGCCAGCAGCATGGGACTAGCAGGCCAAGAGACCCAGTACTTC. Residues: CASSMGLAGQETQYF. The rearrangement uses TRBV9 and TRBJ2-5; TRBD2 aligns across 9 bases. Germline CDR1 reads SGDLS; CDR2 reads YYNGEE. Unmatched junction bases numbered 5, after V lost 4 bases and J lost 1 base. This CDR3 spans 15 amino acids.

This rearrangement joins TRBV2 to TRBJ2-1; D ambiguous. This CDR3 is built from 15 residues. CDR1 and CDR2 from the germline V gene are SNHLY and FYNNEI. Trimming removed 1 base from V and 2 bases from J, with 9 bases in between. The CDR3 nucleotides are TGTGCCAGCAGTGAAGTCGTCCCCCCCTACAATGAGCAGTTCTTC. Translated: CASSEVVPPYNEQFF. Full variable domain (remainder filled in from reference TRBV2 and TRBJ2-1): EPEVTQTPSHQVTQMGQEVILRCVPISNHLYFYWYRQILGQKVEFLVSFYNNEISEKSEIFDDQFSVERPDGSNFTLKIRSTKLEDSAMYFCASSEVVPPYNEQFFGPGTRLTVL.

DNA for the CDR3: TGTGCCACCAGCATGGGCAGATCGAACACTGAAGCTTTCTTT. Protein: CATSMGRSNTEAFF. The rearrangement joins TRBV15 to TRBJ1-1; D is ambiguous. Trimming took 4 bases from V and 1 from J, leaving 10 bases between them. Germline CDR1 is LNHNV and CDR2 is YYDKDF (reference sequence). CDR3 length: 14 amino acids. Filled out from reference TRBV15 and TRBJ1-1, the complete variable domain reads DAMVIQNPRYQVTQFGKPVTLSCSQTLNHNVMYWYQQKSSQAPKLLFHYYDKDFNNEADTPDNFQSRRPNTSFCFLDIRSPGLGDTAMYLCATSMGRSNTEAFFGQGTRLTVV.

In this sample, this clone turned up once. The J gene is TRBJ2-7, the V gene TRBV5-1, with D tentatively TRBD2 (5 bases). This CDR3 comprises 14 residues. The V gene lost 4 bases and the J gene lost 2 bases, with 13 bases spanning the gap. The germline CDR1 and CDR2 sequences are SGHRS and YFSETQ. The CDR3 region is CASSPGLITYEQYF. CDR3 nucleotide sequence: TGCGCCAGCAGCCCTGGACTGATAACCTACGAGCAGTACTTC.

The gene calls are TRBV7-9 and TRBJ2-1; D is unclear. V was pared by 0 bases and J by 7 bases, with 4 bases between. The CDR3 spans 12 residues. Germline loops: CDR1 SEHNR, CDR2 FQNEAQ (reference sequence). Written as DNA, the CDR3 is TGTGCCAGCAGCTTAGCTTTGAATGAGCAGTTCTTC. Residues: CASSLALNEQFF.

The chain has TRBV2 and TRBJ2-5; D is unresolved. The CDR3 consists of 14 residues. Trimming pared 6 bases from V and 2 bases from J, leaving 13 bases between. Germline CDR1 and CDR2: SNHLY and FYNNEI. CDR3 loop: CASSQRNQQETQYF. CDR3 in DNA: TGTGCCAGCAGCCAAAGGAACCAGCAAGAGACCCAGTACTTC. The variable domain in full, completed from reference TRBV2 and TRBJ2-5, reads EPEVTQTPSHQVTQMGQEVILRCVPISNHLYFYWYRQILGQKVEFLVSFYNNEISEKSEIFDDQFSVERPDGSNFTLKIRSTKLEDSAMYFCASSQRNQQETQYFGPGTRLLVL.

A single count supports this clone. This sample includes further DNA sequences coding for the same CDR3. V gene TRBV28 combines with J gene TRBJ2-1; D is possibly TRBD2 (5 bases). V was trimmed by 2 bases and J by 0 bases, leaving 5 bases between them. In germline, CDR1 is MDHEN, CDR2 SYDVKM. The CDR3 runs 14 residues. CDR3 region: CASSLGGSYNEQFF. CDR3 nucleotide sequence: TGTGCCAGCAGTTTAGGAGGCTCCTACAATGAGCAGTTCTTC.

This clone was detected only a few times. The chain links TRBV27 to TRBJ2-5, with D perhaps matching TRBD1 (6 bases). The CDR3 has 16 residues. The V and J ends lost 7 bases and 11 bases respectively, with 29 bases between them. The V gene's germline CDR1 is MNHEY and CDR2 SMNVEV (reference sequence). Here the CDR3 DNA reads TGTGCCAGCAAACCGGGACACCTGGGCGACCGAGAGGCGCAGTACTTC. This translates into CASKPGHLGDREAQYF.

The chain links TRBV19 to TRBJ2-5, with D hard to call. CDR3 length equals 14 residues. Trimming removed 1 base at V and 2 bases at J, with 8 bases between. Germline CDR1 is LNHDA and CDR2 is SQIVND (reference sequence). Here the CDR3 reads CASSIGSFQETQYF. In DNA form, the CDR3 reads TGTGCCAGTAGTATAGGCAGTTTTCAAGAGACCCAGTACTTC.

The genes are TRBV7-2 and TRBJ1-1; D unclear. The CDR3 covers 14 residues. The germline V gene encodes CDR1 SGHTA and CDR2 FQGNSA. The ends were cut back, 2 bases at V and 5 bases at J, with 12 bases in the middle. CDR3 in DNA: TGTGCCAGCAGCTTATTCGTGGTAGCTACTGAAGCTTTCTTT. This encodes CASSLFVVATEAFF.

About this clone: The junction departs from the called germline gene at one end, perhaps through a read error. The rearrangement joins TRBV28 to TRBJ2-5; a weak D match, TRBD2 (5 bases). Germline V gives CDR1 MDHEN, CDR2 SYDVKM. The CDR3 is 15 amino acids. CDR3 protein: CASRSNGAGQETRYF. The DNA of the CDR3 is TGTGCCAGCAGGTCGAATGGTGCGGGCCAAGAGACCCGGTACTTC. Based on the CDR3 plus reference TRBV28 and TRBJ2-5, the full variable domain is DVKVTQSSRYLVKRTGEKVFLECVQDMDHENMFWYRQDPGLGLRLIYFSYDVKMKEKGDIPEGYSVSREKKERFSLILESASTNQTSMYLCASRSNGAGQETRYFGPGTRLLVL.

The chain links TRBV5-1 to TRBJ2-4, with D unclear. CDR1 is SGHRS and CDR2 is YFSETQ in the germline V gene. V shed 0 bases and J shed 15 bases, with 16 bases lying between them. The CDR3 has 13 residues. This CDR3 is CASSLDQDHAWYF. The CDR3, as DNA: TGCGCCAGCAGCTTGGATCAGGACCATGCTTGGTACTTC.

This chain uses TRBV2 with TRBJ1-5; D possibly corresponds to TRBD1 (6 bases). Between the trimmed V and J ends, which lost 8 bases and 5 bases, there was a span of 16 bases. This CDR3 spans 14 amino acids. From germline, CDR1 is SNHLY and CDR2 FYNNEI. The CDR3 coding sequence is TGTGCCAGCGGCAGGGGCAGACTATATCAGCCCCAGCATTTT. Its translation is CASGRGRLYQPQHF.

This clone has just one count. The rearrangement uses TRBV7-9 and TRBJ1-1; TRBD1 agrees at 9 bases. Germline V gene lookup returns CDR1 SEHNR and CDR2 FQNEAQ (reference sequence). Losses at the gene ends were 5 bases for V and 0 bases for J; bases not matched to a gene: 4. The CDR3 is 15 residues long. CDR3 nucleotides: TGTGCCAGCAGCCGACAGGGGGGCATGAACACTGAAGCTTTCTTT. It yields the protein CASSRQGGMNTEAFF. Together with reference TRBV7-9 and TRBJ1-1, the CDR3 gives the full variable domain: DTGVSQNPRHKITKRGQNVTFRCDPISEHNRLYWYRQTLGQGPEFLTYFQNEAQLEKSRLLSDRFSAERPKGSFSTLEIQRTEQGDSAMYLCASSRQGGMNTEAFFGQGTRLTVV.

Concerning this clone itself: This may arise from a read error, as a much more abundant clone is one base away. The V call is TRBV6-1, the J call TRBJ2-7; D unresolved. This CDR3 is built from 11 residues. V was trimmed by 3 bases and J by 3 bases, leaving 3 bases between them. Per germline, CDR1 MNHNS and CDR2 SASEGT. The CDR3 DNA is TGTGCCAGCAGTGACTACTACGAGCAGTACTTC. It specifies CASSDYYEQYF.

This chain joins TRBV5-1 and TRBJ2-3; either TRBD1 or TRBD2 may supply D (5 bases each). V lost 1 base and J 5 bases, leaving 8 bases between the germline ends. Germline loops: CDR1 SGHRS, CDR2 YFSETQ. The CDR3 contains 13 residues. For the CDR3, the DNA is TGCGCCAGCAGCTTGCCGGGGCAAGATACGCAGTATTTT. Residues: CASSLPGQDTQYF. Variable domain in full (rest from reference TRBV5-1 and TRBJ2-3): KAGVTQTPRYLIKTRGQQVTLSCSPISGHRSVSWYQQTPGQGLQFLFEYFSETQRNKGNFPGRFSGRQFSNSRSEMNVSTLELGDSALYLCASSLPGQDTQYFGPGTRLTVL.

The CDR3 region is CASSFRPYEAFF. CDR3 in DNA: TGTGCCAGCAGTTTCAGACCCTATGAAGCTTTCTTT. This chain links TRBV28 with TRBJ1-1, with D unclear. Germline V gene data show CDR1 as MDHEN and CDR2 as SYDVKM. This CDR3 has 12 residues. V lost 3 bases to trimming and J lost 7 bases, with 9 bases between them.

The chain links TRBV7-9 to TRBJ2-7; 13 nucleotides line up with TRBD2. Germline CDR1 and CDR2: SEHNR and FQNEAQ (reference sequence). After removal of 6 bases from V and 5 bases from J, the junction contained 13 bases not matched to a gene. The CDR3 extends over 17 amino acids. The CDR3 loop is CASSLGLAGQSYHEQYF. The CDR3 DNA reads TGTGCCAGCAGTTTGGGACTAGCGGGACAGAGCTACCACGAGCAGTACTTC.

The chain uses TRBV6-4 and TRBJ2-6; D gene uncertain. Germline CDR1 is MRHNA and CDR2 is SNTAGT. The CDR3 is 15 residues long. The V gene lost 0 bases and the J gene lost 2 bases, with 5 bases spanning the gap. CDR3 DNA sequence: TGTGCCAGCAGTGACTCGGCAGCTGGGGCCAACGTCCTGACTTTC. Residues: CASSDSAAGANVLTF.

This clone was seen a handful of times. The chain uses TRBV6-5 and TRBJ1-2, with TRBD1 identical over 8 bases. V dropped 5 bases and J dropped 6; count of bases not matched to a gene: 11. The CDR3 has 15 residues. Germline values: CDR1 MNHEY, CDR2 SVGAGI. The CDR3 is CASSPRRTGQDGYTF. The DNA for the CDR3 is TGTGCCAGCAGTCCGAGAAGGACAGGGCAGGATGGCTACACCTTC.

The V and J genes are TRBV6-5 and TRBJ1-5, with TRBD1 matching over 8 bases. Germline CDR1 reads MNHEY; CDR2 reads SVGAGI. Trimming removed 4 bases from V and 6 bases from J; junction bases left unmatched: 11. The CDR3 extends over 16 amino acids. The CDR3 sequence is CASSSSRGQGSQPQHF. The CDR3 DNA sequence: TGTGCCAGCAGTTCCTCGCGAGGACAGGGTAGTCAGCCCCAGCATTTT.

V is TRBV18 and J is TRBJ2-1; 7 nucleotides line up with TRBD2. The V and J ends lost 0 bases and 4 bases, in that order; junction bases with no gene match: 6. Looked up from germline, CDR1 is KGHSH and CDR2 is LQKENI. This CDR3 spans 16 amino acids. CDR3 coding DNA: TGTGCCAGCTCACCACCGGCGGGGGAGAAATACAATGAGCAGTTCTTC. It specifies CASSPPAGEKYNEQFF.